This T cell receptor (beta chain) was identified during a study of T-cell reconstitution after alpha-beta-depleted transplantation in children. CDR1 is SGHKS and CDR2 is YYEKEE in the germline V gene (reference sequence). V gave up 1 base and J gave up 0 bases, with 10 bases separating them. CDR3 length: 15 amino acids. Construction of the TCRbeta library involved unique molecular identifiers. TCRdb used MiXCR to reprocess the PCR reads, holding one entry per CDR3 protein. Of approximately 980,000 distinct CDR3 sequences in the sample, about 29% were seen once. Whole-study findings and limits: Several hundred expanded graft clones reportedly supplied alpha-beta T cells about two months after transplant.

About this clonotype itself: Its antigen remains unknown.

The clonotype originates from a boy under two years old who had a stem cell transplant for SCID, so the T cells may come from the graft donor. The sequencing used PBMCs, mostly from graft donor cells, collected 360 days after TCRalphabeta/CD19-depleted stem cell transplant. The chain has TRBV5-5 and TRBJ1-1, with D tentatively TRBD1 (6 bases). The CDR3 region has the DNA TGTGCCAGCAGCTTGCAATCAGGGGTGAACACTGAAGCTTTCTTT. Its translation is CASSLQSGVNTEAFF.